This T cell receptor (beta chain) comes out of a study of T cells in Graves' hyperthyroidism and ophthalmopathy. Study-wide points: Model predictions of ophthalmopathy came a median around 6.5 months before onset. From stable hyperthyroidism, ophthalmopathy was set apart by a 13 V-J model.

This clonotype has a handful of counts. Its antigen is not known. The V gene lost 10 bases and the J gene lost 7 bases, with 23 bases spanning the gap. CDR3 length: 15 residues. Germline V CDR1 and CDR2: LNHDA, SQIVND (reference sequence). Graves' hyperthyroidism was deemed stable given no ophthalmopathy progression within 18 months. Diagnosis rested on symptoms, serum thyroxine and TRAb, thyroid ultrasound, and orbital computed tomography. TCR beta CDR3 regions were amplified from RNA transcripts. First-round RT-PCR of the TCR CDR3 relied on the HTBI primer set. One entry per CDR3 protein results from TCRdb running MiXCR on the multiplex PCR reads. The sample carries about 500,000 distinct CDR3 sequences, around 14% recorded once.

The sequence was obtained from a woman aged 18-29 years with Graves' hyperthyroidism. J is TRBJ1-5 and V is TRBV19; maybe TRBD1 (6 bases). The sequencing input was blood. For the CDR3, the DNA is TGTGCCACTAGGGAATCTGGGAGGGGGGGCCAGCCCCAGCATTTT. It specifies CATRESGRGGQPQHF.